This T cell receptor beta chain emerged from a study of blood T cell repertoires in COVID-19. Looking at the study overall: Specimens from acute and convalescent COVID-19 originated in the United States, Italy and Spain.

Authors' analysis steps: Amplification of reference gene primers provided the estimated nucleated cell counts. Measured with immunoSEQ multiplex PCR; TCRdb has only the in-frame clones, and not every one. Clone size and V and J calls were adopted from that table, with D and trimming inferred from the DNA. The data hold around 100,000 clones, with 88% observed a single time. Germline V gives CDR1 SGHTA, CDR2 FQGNSA. The CDR3 is 15 amino acids. Trimming at V came to 4 bases and at J to 7 bases, leaving 7 bases not matched to a gene. This chain uses TRBV7-2 with TRBJ2-2, with 9 nucleotides matching TRBD1. The receptor was derived from a human donor in a cohort sampled during active COVID-19. The sequenced sample consisted of peripheral blood. The CDR3 nucleotides are TGTGCCAGCAGCTCCAGACAGGGGGGGGTCGGGGAGCTGTTTTTT. It codes for CASSSRQGGVGELFF.